What follows are 10 T cell receptor beta chains derived from one specimen sequenced in a study of T cells in Graves' hyperthyroidism and ophthalmopathy. Regions amplified from RNA transcripts were the TCR beta CDR3 regions. The TCR CDR3 first-round RT-PCR relied on the HTBI primer set. Via MiXCR, TCRdb re-called the multiplex PCR reads, giving one row per CDR3 protein. The sample includes 500,000 to 650,000 distinct CDR3 sequences, around 20% of them seen just once. Material: blood. All receptors come from a man aged 40-49 years with Graves' ophthalmopathy.

This clonotype has a count of ten or more. CDR3 in amino acids: CASSLGQYAGNEQFF. The CDR3 DNA sequence: TGTGCCAGCAGCTTGGGACAATACGCGGGGAATGAGCAGTTCTTC. This chain joins TRBV5-5 and TRBJ2-1, with D possibly TRBD2 on 6 matching bases. The CDR3 covers 15 residues. V lost 0 bases and J lost 7, with 14 bases in between. CDR1 is SGHKS, CDR2 YYEKEE, per germline (reference sequence).

This sequence joins TRBV7-9 and TRBJ2-1; D gene unclear. CDR3 size: 12 residues. CDR1 and CDR2 from the germline V gene are SEHNR and FQNEAQ (reference sequence). With 5 bases removed from V and 5 bases from J, the gap between germline ends came to 7 bases. CDR3: CASSHKDNEQFF. The CDR3 region has the DNA TGTGCCAGCAGCCACAAGGACAATGAGCAGTTCTTC. The full variable domain, rest sourced from reference TRBV7-9 and TRBJ2-1, is DTGVSQNPRHKITKRGQNVTFRCDPISEHNRLYWYRQTLGQGPEFLTYFQNEAQLEKSRLLSDRFSAERPKGSFSTLEIQRTEQGDSAMYLCASSHKDNEQFFGPGTRLTVL.

This clonotype was seen a few times. The chain links TRBV6-4 to TRBJ1-1, with a possible D match to TRBD1 (6 bases). V gave up 6 bases and J gave up 1 base, with 12 bases separating them. This CDR3 region has 14 residues. The germline CDR1 and CDR2 sequences are MRHNA and SNTAGT. Here the CDR3 DNA reads TGTGCCAGCAGAGATACGGACAGGAACACTGAAGCTTTCTTT. This gives the protein CASRDTDRNTEAFF.

This clonotype has at least ten counts. In nucleotides, the CDR3 is TGTGCCAGCAGTTACGCTTCCGGGGACCGCTCCGGGGGCTACACCTTC. Protein: CASSYASGDRSGGYTF. V and J are TRBV6-2 or TRBV6-3 and TRBJ1-2; D might be TRBD1 (5 bases). Germline CDR1 MNHEY, CDR2 SVGEGT. The CDR3 has 16 amino acids. V lost 2 bases, J lost 8 bases, and 21 bases lay in between.

V and J are TRBV28 and TRBJ2-3, with unresolved D. This CDR3 is 18 amino acids long. The germline V and J ends were trimmed by 3 bases and 2 bases, with 21 bases remaining between them. Germline-derived CDR1 and CDR2 are MDHEN and SYDVKM. The CDR3 region has the DNA TGTGCCAGCAGTTTCTCCTCCCGGAGAGGTAGTATCACAGATACGCAGTATTTT. Residues: CASSFSSRRGSITDTQYF.

The table lists this clonotype with a few counts. The chain is built from TRBV6-2 or TRBV6-3 and TRBJ2-1, with D possibly TRBD2 on 5 matching bases. Germline-derived CDR1 and CDR2 are MNHEY and SVGEGT. V lost 5 bases and J lost 8, with 19 bases in between. There are 15 residues in the CDR3. The CDR3 DNA sequence: TGTGCCAGCAGTCACGCGAGGGCGTTTAGCGATGAGCAGTTCTTC. Its translation: CASSHARAFSDEQFF.

This clonotype was detected only a few times. This chain links TRBV7-9 with TRBJ1-2; no firm D call. V was trimmed by 8 bases and J by 6 bases, leaving 10 bases between them. This CDR3 spans 11 amino acids. Germline CDR1 and CDR2: SEHNR and FQNEAQ (reference sequence). The CDR3 DNA reads TGTGCCAGCGGCCGGGCCGATGGCTACACCTTC. Amino acids: CASGRADGYTF.

This clonotype was counted ten times or more. The V call is TRBV5-1, the J call TRBJ2-3; D is ambiguous. Trimming cost V 5 bases and J 0 bases, with 4 bases left between them. Germline-derived CDR1 and CDR2 are SGHRS and YFSETQ. CDR3 length equals 12 residues. The CDR3 bases are TGCGCCAGCAGATACAGCACAGATACGCAGTATTTT. Residues: CASRYSTDTQYF.

In this sample, this clonotype turned up many times. The genes are TRBV12-3 or TRBV12-4 and TRBJ1-5, with D perhaps matching TRBD1 (5 bases). Trimming pared 5 bases from V and 5 bases from J, leaving 19 bases between. The CDR3 loop spans 16 amino acids. CDR3 in DNA: TGTGCCAGCAGTGTCTACCGGGGGAGAGTACATCAGCCCCAGCATTTT. Translation: CASSVYRGRVHQPQHF.

This clonotype has ten or more counts. The chain uses TRBV5-5 and TRBJ2-1, with 9 bases lining up with TRBD2. Losses at the gene ends were 2 bases for V and 7 bases for J; bases not matched to a gene: 7. The germline V gene encodes CDR1 SGHKS and CDR2 YYEKEE (reference sequence). The CDR3 has 15 amino acids. CDR3 bases: TGTGCCAGCAGCTTCCTAGCGGGGTTTGTAAATGAGCAGTTCTTC. This translates into CASSFLAGFVNEQFF.